A selection of T cell receptor beta chains follows, all from one sample in a study of blood T cell repertoires in COVID-19. Using immunoSEQ multiplex PCR, the repertoire was profiled, and TCRdb retains in-frame clones only, with some absent. The profile shows 100,000 to 150,000 clones, about 93% of them singletons. Material: peripheral blood. The receptors stem from a man aged 50-60 years with COVID-19, enrolled during active disease. Each CDR3 is given with its conserved first and last residue. D genes are given only for firm matches. Clone size is shown for a subset of rows, as once, few, many or a class of expanded clone.

clone size	V gene	D gene	J gene	CDR3 protein	CDR3 DNA
once	TRBV19	TRBD2	TRBJ2-3	CASSIGQPRGADTQYF	TGTGCCAGTAGTATAGGACAACCGCGGGGGGCAGATACGCAGTATTTT
.	TRBV5-1	TRBD2	TRBJ2-5	CASSRGGVGQETQYF	TGCGCCAGCAGCCGGGGGGGCGTTGGACAAGAGACCCAGTACTTC
.	TRBV5-4	.	TRBJ2-4	CASSHDWAKNIQYF	TGTGCCAGCAGCCACGACTGGGCCAAAAACATTCAGTACTTC
.	TRBV4-1	.	TRBJ1-4	CASSRQVQRGTTNEKLFF	TGCGCCAGCAGCCGACAAGTTCAGCGGGGTACAACTAATGAAAAACTGTTTTTT
.	TRBV7-8	.	TRBJ2-4	CASSLDIENIQYF	TGTGCCAGCAGCTTAGATATAGAAAACATTCAGTACTTC
.	TRBV10-3	TRBD1	TRBJ2-2	CAISGTGHLTGELFF	TGTGCCATCAGTGGGACAGGCCATCTAACCGGGGAGCTGTTTTTT
.	TRBV5-1	TRBD1	TRBJ2-7	CASSLPSGTAYEQYF	TGCGCCAGCAGCTTGCCCTCCGGGACAGCCTACGAGCAGTACTTC
.	TRBV28	.	TRBJ1-2	CASFTYREEHYGYTF	TGTGCCAGCTTTACTTACAGGGAAGAGCACTATGGCTACACCTTC
once	TRBV7-9	TRBD1	TRBJ1-3	CASSSTGGGNTIYF	TGTGCCAGCAGCAGCACAGGGGGCGGAAACACCATATATTTT
.	TRBV14	.	TRBJ2-7	CASSQSHQVTHEQYF	TGTGCCAGCAGCCAATCACACCAGGTTACCCACGAGCAGTACTTC
.	TRBV18	TRBD1	TRBJ1-1	CASSFTGVLAEAFF	TGTGCCAGCTCGTTCACAGGGGTCCTCGCTGAAGCTTTCTTT
.	TRBV5-1	.	TRBJ2-7	CASSLSGLRHEQYF	TGCGCCAGCAGCTTGTCAGGGTTGCGCCACGAGCAGTACTTC
.	TRBV30	TRBD1	TRBJ1-1	CAWSGQGAGTEAFF	TGTGCCTGGAGTGGGCAGGGGGCCGGCACTGAAGCTTTCTTT
.	TRBV5-4	.	TRBJ2-2	CASSALGLHDTGELFF	TGTGCCAGCAGCGCCCTCGGACTTCACGACACCGGGGAGCTGTTTTTT
.	TRBV28	.	TRBJ1-1	CASSSYRYGAEAFF	TGTGCCAGCAGTTCCTACAGGTATGGGGCTGAAGCTTTCTTT
.	TRBV2	TRBD1	TRBJ1-6	CASSERTGRSPLHF	TGTGCCAGCAGTGAGAGGACAGGGAGGTCACCCCTCCACTTT
.	TRBV7-9	.	TRBJ2-5	CASRQEETQYF	TGTGCCAGCAGACAGGAAGAGACCCAGTACTTC
.	TRBV7-2	.	TRBJ1-2	CASSLRQVVNYGYTF	TGTGCCAGCAGCCTTCGACAGGTCGTTAACTATGGCTACACCTTC
.	TRBV4-3	TRBD1	TRBJ2-4	CASSQEGQGHIQYF	TGCGCCAGCAGCCAAGAGGGACAGGGACACATTCAGTACTTC
.	TRBV5-8	.	TRBJ1-5	CASSLSGYSNQPQHF	TGTGCCAGCAGCTTGTCAGGCTATAGCAATCAGCCCCAGCATTTT
.	TRBV5-1	TRBD2	TRBJ2-3	CASSLSGITSGTDTQYF	TGCGCCAGCAGCTTGTCCGGGATAACTAGCGGCACAGATACGCAGTATTTT
.	TRBV7-3	.	TRBJ1-1	CASRSPGGTEAFF	TGTGCCAGCAGGTCCCCGGGGGGCACTGAAGCTTTCTTT
.	TRBV5-1	TRBD2	TRBJ2-6	CASSSGGFSGANVLTF	TGCGCCAGCAGCTCGGGGGGTTTCTCTGGGGCCAACGTCCTGACTTTC
few	TRBV18	TRBD2	TRBJ2-7	CASSQGRAGEQYF	TGTGCCAGCTCGCAGGGACGAGCGGGGGAGCAGTACTTC
.	TRBV3-1/TRBV3-2	.	TRBJ1-1	CASSQEDSRANTEAFF	TGTGCCAGCAGCCAAGAGGACTCCCGGGCCAACACTGAAGCTTTCTTT
.	TRBV2	.	TRBJ2-2	CASKFGRGNTGELFF	TGTGCCAGCAAATTTGGGCGGGGGAACACCGGGGAGCTGTTTTTT
.	TRBV12-3/TRBV12-4	.	TRBJ1-4	CASSFLQEKLFF	TGTGCCAGCTCCTTTCTCCAGGAAAAACTGTTTTTT
.	TRBV29-1	.	TRBJ1-5	CSVGRGDQPQHF	TGCAGCGTTGGCCGCGGAGATCAGCCCCAGCATTTT
.	TRBV27	.	TRBJ1-5	CASSLNGDSQHF	TGTGCCAGCAGTTTAAACGGGGATTCCCAGCATTTT
.	TRBV15	.	TRBJ1-5	CATSRDRGNQPQHF	TGTGCCACCAGCAGAGATCGGGGCAATCAGCCCCAGCATTTT
.	TRBV3-1/TRBV3-2	TRBD2	TRBJ2-7	CASSHTSGNNEQYF	TGTGCCAGCAGCCATACTAGCGGGAACAACGAGCAGTACTTC
.	TRBV29-1	TRBD1	TRBJ1-1	CSVGGTAGLGTEAFF	TGCAGCGTTGGAGGGACAGCCGGCTTGGGAACTGAAGCTTTCTTT
.	TRBV2	.	TRBJ1-5	CASSEVSSNQPQHF	TGTGCCAGCAGTGAGGTCAGTAGCAATCAGCCCCAGCATTTT
few	TRBV19	TRBD1	TRBJ2-3	CASSSGQGVTDTQYF	TGTGCCAGTAGTTCGGGACAGGGGGTCACAGATACGCAGTATTTT
.	TRBV7-9	TRBD1	TRBJ1-3	CASSLQGQGHPSGNTIYF	TGTGCCAGCAGCTTACAGGGACAGGGTCATCCCTCTGGAAACACCATATATTTT
.	TRBV2	.	TRBJ1-5	CASSEGGGLVGQPQHF	TGTGCCAGCAGTGAGGGGGGGGGTTTAGTAGGTCAGCCCCAGCATTTT
.	TRBV6-5	TRBD1	TRBJ1-2	CASRGTGGGYTF	TGTGCCAGCAGAGGGACAGGGGGCGGCTACACCTTC
.	TRBV9	.	TRBJ1-2	CASSLPGSNYGYTF	TGTGCCAGCAGCTTGCCGGGATCCAACTATGGCTACACCTTC
.	TRBV14	.	TRBJ1-2	CASSQVGSPFYGYTF	TGTGCCAGCAGCCAAGTGGGCAGTCCATTCTATGGCTACACCTTC
once	TRBV3-1/TRBV3-2	TRBD2	TRBJ2-2	CASSLGLAITGELFF	TGTGCCAGCAGCCTCGGACTAGCGATAACCGGGGAGCTGTTTTTT
once	TRBV29-1	.	TRBJ1-1	CSAKGRGTTEAFF	TGCAGCGCGAAGGGTAGGGGGACAACTGAAGCTTTCTTT
.	TRBV18	TRBD1	TRBJ2-7	CASSPPHRGRSYEQYF	TGTGCCAGCTCACCGCCCCACAGGGGGAGATCCTACGAGCAGTACTTC
.	TRBV5-6	TRBD2	TRBJ2-5	CASRTSGTGKETQYF	TGTGCCAGCAGAACTAGCGGGACGGGGAAAGAGACCCAGTACTTC
.	TRBV5-1	.	TRBJ1-5	CASSLRRADQPQHF	TGCGCCAGCAGCTTGCGCAGGGCCGATCAGCCCCAGCATTTT
.	TRBV28	.	TRBJ1-5	CASSLGTTRRLNQPQHF	TGTGCCAGCAGTTTAGGAACTACGCGGCGACTCAATCAGCCCCAGCATTTT
.	TRBV19	.	TRBJ2-3	CASSIGWQGYKTDTQYF	TGTGCCAGTAGTATAGGTTGGCAGGGCTATAAGACAGATACGCAGTATTTT